The 25 T cell receptor beta chains below were found in one sample sequenced in a study of blood T cell repertoires in COVID-19. Assay: immunoSEQ multiplex PCR; the TCRdb copy retains only in-frame clones and omits some. The sample includes under 140,000 clones, roughly 79% seen only once; the top ten take roughly 17%. The sequenced sample consisted of peripheral blood. These receptors were taken from a woman of 80 years or more with active or convalescent COVID-19.

The genes are TRBV11-2 and TRBJ2-1, with 13 positions matching TRBD2. The germline V gene encodes CDR1 SGHAT and CDR2 FQNNGV. The V gene end was trimmed by 5 bases and the J gene end by 7 bases; junction bases not matched to a gene: 8. This CDR3 has 16 residues. The CDR3 sequence is CASSPTRTSGSNEQFF. CDR3 nucleotides: TGTGCCAGCAGCCCAACTCGGACTAGCGGGAGTAATGAGCAGTTCTTC.

For the CDR3, the DNA is TGTGCCAGCAGCTTCCCTCCGGGACTAGCCTCGGGGTCCTACGAGCAGTACTTC. Amino acids: CASSFPPGLASGSYEQYF. The gene calls are TRBV7-8 and TRBJ2-7, with 9 bases lining up with TRBD2. V dropped 3 bases and J dropped 1; count of bases not matched to a gene: 13. CDR3 length equals 18 residues. Per germline, CDR1 SGHVS and CDR2 FQNEAQ.

This clone was counted only a few times. The chain employs TRBV7-2 and TRBJ2-1, with 11 bases identical to TRBD2. This CDR3 is built from 16 residues. After removal of 1 base from V and 7 bases from J, the junction contained 6 bases not matched to a gene. CDR1 is SGHTA, CDR2 FQGNSA, per germline. CDR3 amino acids: CASSLGLAGGTNEQFF. The CDR3 region has the DNA TGTGCCAGCAGCTTAGGGCTAGCGGGAGGTACAAATGAGCAGTTCTTC. The variable domain in full, completed from reference TRBV7-2 and TRBJ2-1, reads GAGVSQSPSNKVTEKGKDVELRCDPISGHTALYWYRQSLGQGLEFLIYFQGNSAPDKSGLPSDRFSAERTGGSVSTLTIQRTQQEDSAVYLCASSLGLAGGTNEQFFGPGTRLTVL.

This chain uses TRBV28 with TRBJ2-7, with TRBD1 matching 10 bases. This CDR3 contains 15 residues. J lost 3 bases, V lost 5 bases, and 7 bases had no gene match. Per germline, CDR1 MDHEN and CDR2 SYDVKM. This CDR3 is CASSTRTGGVYEQYF. For the CDR3, the DNA is TGTGCCAGCAGTACTAGGACAGGGGGAGTCTACGAGCAGTACTTC.

The V and J genes are TRBV5-5 and TRBJ2-7; 7 bases fit TRBD2. Germline V CDR1 and CDR2: SGHKS, YYEKEE (reference sequence). The CDR3 loop spans 16 amino acids. The V and J ends lost 3 bases and 0 bases, in that order; junction bases with no gene match: 9. The CDR3 loop is CASSWQLASSSYEQYF. In nucleotides, the CDR3 is TGTGCCAGCAGCTGGCAACTAGCGTCCAGCTCCTACGAGCAGTACTTC.

The V gene is TRBV28, the J gene TRBJ1-5; 9 nucleotides line up with TRBD1. V lost 4 bases, J lost 5 bases, and 9 bases stayed unmatched. Germline values: CDR1 MDHEN, CDR2 SYDVKM. This CDR3 region has 16 residues. The CDR3 coding sequence is TGTGCCAGCAGTTCGACACAAGGGACAGGGCATCAGCCCCAGCATTTT. This gives the protein CASSSTQGTGHQPQHF.

This clone came up once. The CDR3 DNA follows: TGTGCCAGCAGCTTAGCTAGAGTAGGGGCCTCCTACAATGAGCAGTTCTTC. Its translation: CASSLARVGASYNEQFF. The chain uses TRBV7-2 and TRBJ2-1; a weak D match, TRBD1 (5 bases). With 0 bases removed from V and 0 bases from J, the gap between germline ends came to 12 bases. Germline CDR1 is SGHTA and CDR2 is FQGNSA. This CDR3 is built from 17 residues.

This clone was counted a single time. V usage is TRBV6-5 and J usage is TRBJ1-1; 7 bases line up with TRBD1. There are 13 residues in the CDR3. Germline-derived CDR1 and CDR2 are MNHEY and SVGAGI. Trimming removed 4 bases from V and 1 base from J; junction bases left unmatched: 0. CDR3 in amino acids: CASSWTGNTEAFF. CDR3 nucleotides: TGTGCCAGCAGTTGGACAGGGAACACTGAAGCTTTCTTT.

This chain joins TRBV5-1 and TRBJ2-2, with a possible D match to TRBD1 (6 bases). The V end lost 4 bases, the J end lost 4 bases, and 17 bases lay between the germline ends. Germline CDR1 and CDR2: SGHRS and YFSETQ. The CDR3 covers 16 residues. CDR3 nucleotides: TGCGCCAGCAGCCCTCCTGGGGGCTTGATCACCGGGGAGCTGTTTTTT. Translation: CASSPPGGLITGELFF.

V is TRBV19 and J is TRBJ1-5; weak D call: TRBD1 (6 bases). The V gene's germline CDR1 is LNHDA and CDR2 SQIVND (reference sequence). The V and J ends lost 2 bases and 7 bases respectively, with 15 bases between them. This CDR3 spans 15 amino acids. CDR3 sequence: CASSIFVAGVQPQHF. DNA for the CDR3: TGTGCCAGTAGTATATTCGTGGCAGGGGTACAGCCCCAGCATTTT.

The rearrangement joins TRBV5-6 to TRBJ1-2, with TRBD1 matching over 10 bases. The V gene's germline CDR1 is SGHDT and CDR2 YYEEEE. V was clipped by 3 bases and J by 7 bases; unmatched bases: 3. The CDR3 is 13 residues long. CDR3 DNA: TGTGCCAGCAGCTGGGACAGGGGCTCTGGCTACACCTTC. It encodes CASSWDRGSGYTF. Using reference TRBV5-6 and TRBJ1-2 for the parts outside the CDR3, the full variable domain is DAGVTQSPTHLIKTRGQQVTLRCSPKSGHDTVSWYQQALGQGPQFIFQYYEEEERQRGNFPDRFSGHQFPNYSSELNVNALLLGDSALYLCASSWDRGSGYTFGSGTRLTVV.

This clone was seen a handful of times. The J gene is TRBJ2-1, the V gene TRBV4-3; 7 bases agree with TRBD2. Germline V gene data show CDR1 as LGHNA and CDR2 as YSLEER. The CDR3 is 17 amino acids. V was clipped by 4 bases and J by 4 bases; unmatched bases: 13. For the CDR3, the DNA is TGCGCCAGCAGCCCCGTGCTTGGTCTAGCGGATTACAATGAGCAGTTCTTC. Translating gives CASSPVLGLADYNEQFF.

The V and J genes are TRBV27 and TRBJ1-2; tentative D call: TRBD1 (6 bases). CDR1 is MNHEY, CDR2 SMNVEV, per germline (reference sequence). CDR3 length equals 13 residues. Trimming cost V 0 bases and J 7 bases, with 9 bases left between them. The CDR3 loop reads CASSLSAGVGYTF. CDR3 DNA: TGTGCCAGCAGTTTATCAGCAGGGGTTGGCTACACCTTC.

This clone was seen once. V is TRBV28 and J is TRBJ2-3, with TRBD1 as a possible D gene (5 bases). Germline lookup yields CDR1 MDHEN and CDR2 SYDVKM. The CDR3 loop spans 16 amino acids. Trimming pared 0 bases from V and 1 base from J, leaving 11 bases between. The CDR3 region is CASSLWQGGGTDTQYF. For the CDR3, the DNA is TGTGCCAGCAGTTTATGGCAGGGTGGGGGCACAGATACGCAGTATTTT. Full variable domain (rest looked up from reference TRBV28 and TRBJ2-3): DVKVTQSSRYLVKRTGEKVFLECVQDMDHENMFWYRQDPGLGLRLIYFSYDVKMKEKGDIPEGYSVSREKKERFSLILESASTNQTSMYLCASSLWQGGGTDTQYFGPGTRLTVL.

The chain has TRBV6-5 and TRBJ1-2; D is ambiguous. The CDR3 consists of 13 residues. Germline CDR1 MNHEY, CDR2 SVGAGI. Trimming shortened V by 7 bases and J by 7 bases, and 16 bases separated the two germline ends. This chain's CDR3 is CASMLGLLSGYTF. The CDR3 DNA reads as TGTGCCAGCATGCTAGGACTTTTATCTGGCTACACCTTC.

The gene calls are TRBV18 and TRBJ2-5; TRBD2 matches 7 bases. Germline V lookup: CDR1 KGHSH, CDR2 LQKENI. The V and J ends lost 3 bases and 2 bases, in that order; junction bases with no gene match: 9. This CDR3 comprises 16 residues. The CDR3 sequence is CASSPGGSIRQETQYF. For the CDR3, the DNA is TGTGCCAGCTCACCGGGCGGGAGTATAAGGCAAGAGACCCAGTACTTC.

The gene calls are TRBV4-2 and TRBJ2-2, with TRBD2 matching 8 bases. Germline assignment: CDR1 LGHNA and CDR2 YNFKEQ. This CDR3 spans 15 amino acids. The trim removed 1 base at V and 4 bases at J, leaving 2 bases unmatched. This CDR3 reads CASSQAGGGTGELFF. Written as DNA, the CDR3 is TGTGCCAGCAGCCAAGCGGGAGGGGGCACCGGGGAGCTGTTTTTT.

This chain connects TRBV3-1 (or the pseudogene TRBV3-2) to TRBJ2-7; 9 bases map to TRBD1. Germline assignment: CDR1 LGHDT and CDR2 YNNKEL (reference sequence). The CDR3 runs 15 residues. The ends lost 3 bases at V and 3 bases at J; junction bases unmatched: 6. CDR3: CASSQFSGQGYEQYF. The CDR3 bases are TGTGCCAGCAGCCAGTTTTCGGGACAGGGCTACGAGCAGTACTTC.

This clone showed up just a few times. The chain joins TRBV11-1 to TRBJ2-3, with D possibly matching TRBD1 (6 bases). The CDR3 extends over 15 amino acids. The germline V gene encodes CDR1 SGHAT and CDR2 FQDESV (reference sequence). Trimming left V 4 bases short and J 6 bases short, with 17 bases between. CDR3 loop: CASSSPRAGVDTQYF. The CDR3 nucleotides read TGTGCCAGCAGCTCTCCCCGGGCAGGGGTCGATACGCAGTATTTT.

This clone was detected once. This chain uses TRBV4-3 with TRBJ2-3; 9 bases fit TRBD2. J gave up 8 bases and V 0 bases, and 6 bases lay outside the gene matches. CDR3 length equals 15 residues. Germline CDR1 and CDR2: LGHNA and YSLEER. CDR3 region: CASSQELAGGPTQYF. CDR3 in DNA: TGCGCCAGCAGCCAAGAGCTCGCGGGAGGGCCTACGCAGTATTTT.

This chain links TRBV7-2 with TRBJ1-1, with TRBD1 matching over 8 bases. V lost 5 bases and J lost 6; bases outside the gene matches: 8. The V gene's germline CDR1 is SGHTA and CDR2 FQGNSA. CDR3 length: 14 amino acids. The CDR3 DNA reads TGTGCCAGCAGCGCCTGGGACAGGCGGCCTGAAGCTTTCTTT. It codes for CASSAWDRRPEAFF.

The chain couples TRBV7-2 to TRBJ1-1; 8 nucleotides agree with TRBD1. V lost 3 bases to trimming and J lost 4 bases; unmatched junction nucleotides: 7. The CDR3 covers 15 residues. Germline assignment: CDR1 SGHTA and CDR2 FQGNSA. The CDR3 here is CASSFNGQGGTEAFF. The CDR3 coding sequence is TGTGCCAGCAGCTTTAACGGACAGGGCGGCACTGAAGCTTTCTTT.

This clone has only a few counts. The rearrangement joins TRBV28 to TRBJ1-2; D is possibly TRBD1 (5 bases). The V gene lost 4 bases and the J gene lost 7 bases, with 10 bases spanning the gap. The CDR3 has 12 residues. The germline CDR1 and CDR2 sequences are MDHEN and SYDVKM. The DNA of the CDR3 is TGTGCCAGCAGTTATAGGGACTTTGGCTACACCTTC. This gives the protein CASSYRDFGYTF.

The V call is TRBV7-6, the J call TRBJ2-7, with 7 bases identical to TRBD2. The CDR3 covers 16 residues. CDR1 is SGHVS, CDR2 FNYEAQ, per germline. V lost 1 base and J lost 1; bases outside the gene matches: 7. CDR3 loop: CASSLGASGLSYEQYF. The CDR3 DNA sequence: TGTGCCAGCAGCTTAGGGGCTAGCGGTCTGTCCTACGAGCAGTACTTC. The full variable domain, rest sourced from reference TRBV7-6 and TRBJ2-7, is GAGVSQSPRYKVTKRGQDVALRCDPISGHVSLYWYRQALGQGPEFLTYFNYEAQQDKSGLPNDRFSAERPEGSISTLTIQRTEQRDSAMYRCASSLGASGLSYEQYFGPGTRLTVT.

This chain links TRBV19 with TRBJ1-1; 7 bases agree with TRBD1. The trim removed 7 bases at V and 1 base at J, leaving 3 bases unmatched. Germline assignment: CDR1 LNHDA and CDR2 SQIVND (reference sequence). This CDR3 has 13 residues. The CDR3 sequence: CASMGQPNTEAFF. The CDR3 DNA reads as TGTGCCAGTATGGGACAGCCGAACACTGAAGCTTTCTTT. The whole variable domain, remainder taken from reference TRBV19 and TRBJ1-1, is DGGITQSPKYLFRKEGQNVTLSCEQNLNHDAMYWYRQDPGQGLRLIYYSQIVNDFQKGDIAEGYSVSREKKESFPLTVTSAQKNPTAFYLCASMGQPNTEAFFGQGTRLTVV.